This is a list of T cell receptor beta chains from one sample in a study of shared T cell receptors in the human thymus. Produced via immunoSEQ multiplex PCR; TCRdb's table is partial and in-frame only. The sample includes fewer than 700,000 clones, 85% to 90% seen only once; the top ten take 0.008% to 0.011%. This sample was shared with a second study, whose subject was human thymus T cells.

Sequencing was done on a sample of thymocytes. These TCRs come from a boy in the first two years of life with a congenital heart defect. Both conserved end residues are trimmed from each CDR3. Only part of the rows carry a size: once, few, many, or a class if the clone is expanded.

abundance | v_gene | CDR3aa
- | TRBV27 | ASGVYVPRGDPVNTGELF
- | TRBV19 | ASTPGPYYGYT
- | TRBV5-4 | ASSLAPRPLGGGHTGELF
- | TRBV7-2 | ASSTTDRGGNTIY
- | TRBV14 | ASRGPGLAGERSDTQY
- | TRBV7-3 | ASSSTGTSGRAGDTQY
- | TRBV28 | ASSLWLAYEQY
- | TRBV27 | ASSPYPSGRIYEQY
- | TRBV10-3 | AISEFNGPRVNEQF
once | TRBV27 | ASSAGTLGGFGRLNTEAF
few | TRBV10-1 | ASSDPDRGGNTIY
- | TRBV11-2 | ASSNSTGSYGYT
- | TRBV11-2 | ASSLDLPYPTDTQY
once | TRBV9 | ASSPPTSGNTGELF
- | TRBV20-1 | SATGEHGYT
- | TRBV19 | ASSPLAGIDNKQF
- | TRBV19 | ASSIRGGGLAGGLRVDEQY
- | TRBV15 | ATSRAPRGRCTTGELF
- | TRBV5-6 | ASSPGQGDGRGTDTQY
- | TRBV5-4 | ASSLMGPDTQY
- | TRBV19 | ASSSFRDRGSDGYT